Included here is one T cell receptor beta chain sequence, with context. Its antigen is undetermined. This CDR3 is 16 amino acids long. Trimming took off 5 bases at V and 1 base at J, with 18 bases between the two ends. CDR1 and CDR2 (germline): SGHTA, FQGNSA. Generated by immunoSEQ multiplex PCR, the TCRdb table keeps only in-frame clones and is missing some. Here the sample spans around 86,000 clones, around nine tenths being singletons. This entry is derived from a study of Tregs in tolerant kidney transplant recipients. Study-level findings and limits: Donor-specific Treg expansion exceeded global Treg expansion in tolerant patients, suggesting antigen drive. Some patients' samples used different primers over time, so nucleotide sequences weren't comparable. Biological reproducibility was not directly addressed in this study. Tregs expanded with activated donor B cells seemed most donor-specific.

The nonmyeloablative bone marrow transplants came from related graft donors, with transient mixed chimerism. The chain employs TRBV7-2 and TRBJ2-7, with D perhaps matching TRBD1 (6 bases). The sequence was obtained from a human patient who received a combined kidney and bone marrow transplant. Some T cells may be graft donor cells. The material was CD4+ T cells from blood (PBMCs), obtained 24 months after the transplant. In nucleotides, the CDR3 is TGTGCCAGCAGCCGGGTTGTCGACAGGCGATCCTACGAGCAGTACTTC. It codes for CASSRVVDRRSYEQYF.